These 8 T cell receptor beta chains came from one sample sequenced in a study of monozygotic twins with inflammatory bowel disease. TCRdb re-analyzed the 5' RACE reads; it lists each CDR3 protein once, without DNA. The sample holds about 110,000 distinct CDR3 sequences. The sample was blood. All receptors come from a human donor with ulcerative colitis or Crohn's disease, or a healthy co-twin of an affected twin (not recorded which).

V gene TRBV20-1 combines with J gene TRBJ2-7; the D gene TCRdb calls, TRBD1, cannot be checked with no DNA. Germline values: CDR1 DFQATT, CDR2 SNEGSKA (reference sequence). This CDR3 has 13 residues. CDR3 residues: CSASPGTGGEQYF.

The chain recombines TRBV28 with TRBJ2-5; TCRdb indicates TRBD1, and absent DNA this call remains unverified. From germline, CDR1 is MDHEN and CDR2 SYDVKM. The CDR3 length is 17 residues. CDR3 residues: CASSLGRTGEEEETQYF.

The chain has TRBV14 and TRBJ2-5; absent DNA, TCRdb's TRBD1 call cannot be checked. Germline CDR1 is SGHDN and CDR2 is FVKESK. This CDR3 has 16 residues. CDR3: CASSSDRNVLQETQYF.

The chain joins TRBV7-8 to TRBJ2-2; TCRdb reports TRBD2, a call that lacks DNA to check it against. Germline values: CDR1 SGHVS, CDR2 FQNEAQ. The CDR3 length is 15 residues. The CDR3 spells CASSLVLPPTGELFF.

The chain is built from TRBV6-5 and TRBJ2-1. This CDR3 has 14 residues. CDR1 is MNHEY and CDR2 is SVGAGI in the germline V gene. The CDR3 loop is CASSYSRPDNEQFF.

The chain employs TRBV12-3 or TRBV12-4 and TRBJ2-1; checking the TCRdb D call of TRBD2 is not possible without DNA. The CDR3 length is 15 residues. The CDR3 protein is CASTLGLAGANEQFF.

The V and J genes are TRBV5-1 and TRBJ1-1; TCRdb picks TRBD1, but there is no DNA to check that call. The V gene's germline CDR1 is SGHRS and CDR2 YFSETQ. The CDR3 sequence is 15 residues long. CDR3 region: CASSTATGNLAEAFF.

CDR3 residues: CASSFRLAGGLEQFF. The chain employs TRBV28 and TRBJ2-1; TCRdb designates TRBD2, a call that cannot be tested without DNA. Germline loops: CDR1 MDHEN, CDR2 SYDVKM. There are 15 residues in the CDR3.